Listed below are T cell receptor beta chains from one sample, sequenced in a study of OX40 agonist ivuxolimab in advanced cancers. Sequenced by immunoSEQ multiplex PCR; TCRdb stores in-frame clones only, minus some. The table has more than 90,000 clones, under 85% seen once. This material consisted of CD4+ or CD8+ T cells sorted from blood, taken in a trial of the OX40 agonist ivuxolimab. All receptors derive from an adult with an advanced solid tumor such as melanoma, head and neck, liver or kidney cancer. The CDR3 runs from the conserved cysteine through the conserved F or W. The order of the fields is V gene, clone size, D gene, J gene, CDR3 DNA, CDR3 protein. The D gene is left open where the match is weak. Part of the rows lack a size; the others show once, few, many or a class for expanded clones.

>TRBV6-6|NA|TRBD1|TRBJ2-7
TGTGCCAGCGGTCGACAGGGAAACTACGAGCAGTACTTC
CASGRQGNYEQYF
>TRBV7-2|NA|TRBD1|TRBJ1-2
TGTGCCAGCAGCTTAGGGACAGGGAAATATAGCTACACCTTC
CASSLGTGKYSYTF
>TRBV5-1|NA|TRBD1|TRBJ1-1
TGCGCCAGCACCTCGACAGGGGGCGTCACTGAAGCTTTCTTT
CASTSTGGVTEAFF
>TRBV21-1|NA|NA|TRBJ2-1
TGTGCCAGCAGCAACAAGGACAGGGGGAGTGAGCAGTTCTTC
CASSNKDRGSEQFF
>TRBV6-5|NA|TRBD2|TRBJ2-2
TGTGCCAGCACCGGACTAGCGCCCACTCCAAGGGAGCTGTTTTTT
CASTGLAPTPRELFF
>TRBV4-1|once|TRBD2|TRBJ2-5
TGCGCCAGCAGCCAACCCCCGGGACTAGCGGGAGAAGAGACCCAGTACTTC
CASSQPPGLAGEETQYF
>TRBV7-2|NA|NA|TRBJ2-7
TGTGCCAGCAGCCCCCTATGGGACGGGACGGTAGAGCAGTACTTC
CASSPLWDGTVEQYF
>TRBV7-9|NA|TRBD1|TRBJ1-2
TGTGCCAGCAGCATGTTCCGGGACAGCCCTTACTACACCTTC
CASSMFRDSPYYTF
>TRBV7-2|NA|TRBD2|TRBJ2-7
TGTGCCAGCAGCTTAGCCCCGGGGGGGCTTTCCTACGAGCAGTACTTC
CASSLAPGGLSYEQYF
>TRBV19|NA|NA|TRBJ2-2
TGTGCCAGTGATTCAGGGGCCACCGGGGAGCTGTTTTTT
CASDSGATGELFF
>TRBV19|NA|NA|TRBJ2-6
TGTGCCAGTAGTATAGGGGGCGGCAGGGGACGCTCTGGGGCCAACGTCCTGACTTTC
CASSIGGGRGRSGANVLTF
>TRBV7-8|NA|NA|TRBJ2-2
TGTGCCAGCAGCTTAGCGTGGGGGACGAACACCGGGGAGCTGTTTTTT
CASSLAWGTNTGELFF
>TRBV11-2|NA|NA|TRBJ1-3
TGTGCCAGCAGCCCCCGGGGGGGTCTTTTTGGAAACACCATATATTTT
CASSPRGGLFGNTIYF
>TRBV7-2|NA|NA|TRBJ2-2
TGTGCCAGCAGCTTAGCGGGGGTAGCGGCTTCCACCGGGGAGCTGTTTTTT
CASSLAGVAASTGELFF
>TRBV5-1|NA|NA|TRBJ2-5
TGCGCCAGCAGCCGGGACTTACAAGAGACCCAGTACTTC
CASSRDLQETQYF
>TRBV6-4|NA|NA|TRBJ1-5
TGTGCCAGCAGTGACCCAAGGTACCGGGACAAAATTCGCAATCAGCCCCAGCATTTT
CASSDPRYRDKIRNQPQHF
>TRBV6-1|once|NA|TRBJ1-6
TGTGCCAGCAGTGAGGGGGCGCCAGGTTCACCCCTCCACTTT
CASSEGAPGSPLHF
>TRBV5-1|once|TRBD1|TRBJ2-3
TGCGCCAGCAGCGACGGTGGGACAGCCACAGATACGCAGTATTTT
CASSDGGTATDTQYF
>TRBV19|NA|NA|TRBJ1-5
TGTGCCAGTAGTATAGGCGGAGACCTCAATCAGCCCCAGCATTTT
CASSIGGDLNQPQHF
>TRBV7-9|NA|NA|TRBJ1-1
TGTGCCAGCAGCTTACAGGGATTCGAAGCTTTCTTT
CASSLQGFEAFF